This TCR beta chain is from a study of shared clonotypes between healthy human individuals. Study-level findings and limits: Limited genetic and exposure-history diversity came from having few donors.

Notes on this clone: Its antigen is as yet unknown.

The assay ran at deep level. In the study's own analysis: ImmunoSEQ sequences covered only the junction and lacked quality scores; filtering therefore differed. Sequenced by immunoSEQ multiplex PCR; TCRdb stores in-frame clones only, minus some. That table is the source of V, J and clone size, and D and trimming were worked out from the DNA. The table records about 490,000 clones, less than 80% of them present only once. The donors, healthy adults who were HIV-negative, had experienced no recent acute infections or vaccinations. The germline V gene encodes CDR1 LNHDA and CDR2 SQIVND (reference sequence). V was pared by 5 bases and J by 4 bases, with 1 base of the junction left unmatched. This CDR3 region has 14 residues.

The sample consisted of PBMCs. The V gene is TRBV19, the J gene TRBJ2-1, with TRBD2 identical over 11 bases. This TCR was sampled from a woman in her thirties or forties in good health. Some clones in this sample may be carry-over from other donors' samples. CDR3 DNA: TGTGCCAGTAGTGCTAGCGGGGGGTACAATGAGCAGTTCTTC. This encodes CASSASGGYNEQFF.